The clone carrying this T cell receptor (beta chain) was seen a handful of times. Its antigen is currently unknown. The data are from a study of T-cell memory formation after mild COVID-19. About the study: Each donor largely had its own TCR clusters.

Employing constant-segment primers, 5'RACE generated TCR alpha and TCR beta cDNA libraries bearing sample barcodes and UMIs. TCRdb fed the 5' RACE reads into MiXCR, producing one record per CDR3 protein. The data hold tens of thousands of distinct CDR3 sequences, with 16% observed a single time. The CDR3 spans 13 residues. V lost 5 bases to trimming and J lost 7 bases; unmatched junction nucleotides: 5. Notes on the study in general: Clones contracting day 15 to 85 were balanced CD4/CD8; later expanders leaned CD4+.

The sample taken for sequencing was PBMCs or a T cell subset sorted from them (not recorded which). V usage is TRBV12-3 or TRBV12-4 and J usage is TRBJ2-1; TRBD1 aligns across 7 bases. This receptor was identified in an adult woman who had mild COVID-19 (a few samples of this study predate the infection). Cell type and time point are not known. The CDR3 DNA reads TGTGCCAGCAGTACCCGACAGGGTAATGAGCAGTTCTTC. Protein: CASSTRQGNEQFF.